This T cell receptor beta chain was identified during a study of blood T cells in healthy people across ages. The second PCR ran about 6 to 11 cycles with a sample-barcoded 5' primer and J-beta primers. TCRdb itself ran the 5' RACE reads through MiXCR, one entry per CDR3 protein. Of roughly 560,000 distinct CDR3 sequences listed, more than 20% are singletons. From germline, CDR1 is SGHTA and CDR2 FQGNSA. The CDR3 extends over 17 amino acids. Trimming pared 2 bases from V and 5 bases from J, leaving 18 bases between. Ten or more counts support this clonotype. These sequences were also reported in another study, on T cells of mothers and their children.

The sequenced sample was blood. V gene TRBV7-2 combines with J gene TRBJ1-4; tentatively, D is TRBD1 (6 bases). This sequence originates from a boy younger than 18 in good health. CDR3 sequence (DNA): TGTGCCAGCAGCTTACGTCAGGGGTGGGCTCTAAATGAAAAACTGTTTTTT. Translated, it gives CASSLRQGWALNEKLFF.